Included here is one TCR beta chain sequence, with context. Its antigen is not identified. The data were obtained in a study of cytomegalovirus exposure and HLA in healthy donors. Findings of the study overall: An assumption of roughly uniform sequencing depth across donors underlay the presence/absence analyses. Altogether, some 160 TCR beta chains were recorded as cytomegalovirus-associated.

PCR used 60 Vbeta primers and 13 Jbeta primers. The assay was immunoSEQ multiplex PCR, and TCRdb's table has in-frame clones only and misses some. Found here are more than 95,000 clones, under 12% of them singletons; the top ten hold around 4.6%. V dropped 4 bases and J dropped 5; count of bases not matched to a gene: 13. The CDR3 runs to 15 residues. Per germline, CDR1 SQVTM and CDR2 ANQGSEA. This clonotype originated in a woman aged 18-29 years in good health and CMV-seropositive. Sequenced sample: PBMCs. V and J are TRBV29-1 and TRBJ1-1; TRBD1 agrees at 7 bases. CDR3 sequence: CSVAAWGKGATEAFF. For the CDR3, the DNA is TGCAGCGTTGCCGCCTGGGGGAAGGGGGCAACTGAAGCTTTCTTT. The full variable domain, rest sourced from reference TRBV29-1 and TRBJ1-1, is SAVISQKPSRDICQRGTSLTIQCQVDSQVTMMFWYRQQPGQSLTLIATANQGSEATYESGFVIDKFPISRPNLTFSTLTVSNMSPEDSSIYLCSVAAWGKGATEAFFGQGTRLTVV.